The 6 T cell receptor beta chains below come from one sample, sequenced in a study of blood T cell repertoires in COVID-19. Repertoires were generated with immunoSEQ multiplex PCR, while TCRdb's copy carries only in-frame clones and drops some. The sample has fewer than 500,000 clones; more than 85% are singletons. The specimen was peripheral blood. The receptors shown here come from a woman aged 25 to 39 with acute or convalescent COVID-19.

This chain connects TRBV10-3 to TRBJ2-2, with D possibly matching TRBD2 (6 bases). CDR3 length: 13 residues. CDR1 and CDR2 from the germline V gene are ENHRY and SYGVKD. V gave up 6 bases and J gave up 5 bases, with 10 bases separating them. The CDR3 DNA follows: TGTGCCATCAGCCGGGAGACGACCGGGGAGCTGTTTTTT. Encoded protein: CAISRETTGELFF.

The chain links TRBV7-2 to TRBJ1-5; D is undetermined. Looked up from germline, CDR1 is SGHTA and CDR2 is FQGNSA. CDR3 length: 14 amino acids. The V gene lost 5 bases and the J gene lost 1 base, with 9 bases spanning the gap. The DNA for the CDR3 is TGTGCCAGCAGCCCCAGGTTAAGCAATCAGCCCCAGCATTTT. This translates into CASSPRLSNQPQHF.

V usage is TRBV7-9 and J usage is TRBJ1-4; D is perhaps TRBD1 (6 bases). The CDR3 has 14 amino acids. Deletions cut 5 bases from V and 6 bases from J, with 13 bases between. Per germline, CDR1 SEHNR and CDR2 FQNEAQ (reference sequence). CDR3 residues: CASSNRDNYEKLFF. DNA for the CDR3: TGTGCCAGCAGCAACCGGGACAATTATGAAAAACTGTTTTTT.

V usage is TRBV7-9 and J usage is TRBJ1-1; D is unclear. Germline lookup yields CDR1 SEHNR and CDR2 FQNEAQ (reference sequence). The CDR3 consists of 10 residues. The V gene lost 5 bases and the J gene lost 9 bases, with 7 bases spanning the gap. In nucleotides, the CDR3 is TGTGCCAGCAGCCAGCGGAAAGCTTTCTTT. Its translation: CASSQRKAFF.

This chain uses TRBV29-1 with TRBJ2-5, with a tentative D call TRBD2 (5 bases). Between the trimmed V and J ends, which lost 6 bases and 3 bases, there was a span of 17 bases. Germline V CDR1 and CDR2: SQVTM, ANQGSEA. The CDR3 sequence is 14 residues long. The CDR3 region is CSVDGLGLEETQYF. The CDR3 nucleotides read TGCAGCGTCGACGGACTCGGACTCGAAGAGACCCAGTACTTC.

The CDR3 sequence: CASSQDPTVYEQYF. The CDR3 DNA sequence: TGCGCCAGCAGCCAAGATCCCACGGTCTACGAGCAGTACTTC. The chain joins TRBV4-1 to TRBJ2-7; no reliable D call. Germline V gene lookup returns CDR1 MGHRA and CDR2 YSYEKL. The length of the CDR3 is 14 residues. The germline V and J ends were trimmed by 0 bases and 3 bases, with 9 bases remaining between them.